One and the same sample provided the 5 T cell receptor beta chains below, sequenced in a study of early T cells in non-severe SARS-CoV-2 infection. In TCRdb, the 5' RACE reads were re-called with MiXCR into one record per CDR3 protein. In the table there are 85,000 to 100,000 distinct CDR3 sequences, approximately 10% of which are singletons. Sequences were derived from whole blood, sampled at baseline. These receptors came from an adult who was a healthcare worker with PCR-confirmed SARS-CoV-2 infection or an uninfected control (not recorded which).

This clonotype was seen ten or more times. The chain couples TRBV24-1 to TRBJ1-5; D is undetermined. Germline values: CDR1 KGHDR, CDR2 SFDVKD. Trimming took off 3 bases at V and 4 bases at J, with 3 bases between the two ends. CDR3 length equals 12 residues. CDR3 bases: TGTGCCACCAGTGATATTAATCAGCCCCAGCATTTT. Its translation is CATSDINQPQHF.

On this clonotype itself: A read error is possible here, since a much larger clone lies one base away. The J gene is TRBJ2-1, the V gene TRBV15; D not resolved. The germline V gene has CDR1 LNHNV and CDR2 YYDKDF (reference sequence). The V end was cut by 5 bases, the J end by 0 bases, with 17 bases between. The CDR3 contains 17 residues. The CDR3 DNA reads TGTGCCACCAGCCGCCCTAGTGGACGGTCCTCCTACAATGAGCAGTTCTTC. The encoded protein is CATSRPSGRSSYNEQFF.

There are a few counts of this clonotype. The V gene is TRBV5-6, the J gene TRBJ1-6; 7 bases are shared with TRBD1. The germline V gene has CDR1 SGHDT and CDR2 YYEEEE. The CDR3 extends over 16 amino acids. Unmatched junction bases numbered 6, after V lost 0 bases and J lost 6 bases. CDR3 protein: CASSLARQGPNSPLHF. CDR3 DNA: TGTGCCAGCAGCTTGGCCCGACAGGGCCCTAATTCACCCCTCCACTTT.

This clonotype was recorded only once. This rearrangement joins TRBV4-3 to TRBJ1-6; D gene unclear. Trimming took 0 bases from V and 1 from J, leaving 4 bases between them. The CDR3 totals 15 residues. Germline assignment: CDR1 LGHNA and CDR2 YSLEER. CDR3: CASSQDRSYNSPLHF. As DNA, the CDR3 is TGCGCCAGCAGCCAAGACAGGTCCTATAATTCACCCCTCCACTTT.

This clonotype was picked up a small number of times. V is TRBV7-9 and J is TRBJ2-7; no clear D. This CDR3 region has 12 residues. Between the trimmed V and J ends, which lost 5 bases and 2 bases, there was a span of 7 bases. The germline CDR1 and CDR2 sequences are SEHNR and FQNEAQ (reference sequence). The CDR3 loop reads CASSTSTYEQYF. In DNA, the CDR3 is TGTGCCAGCAGCACATCAACCTACGAGCAGTACTTC.